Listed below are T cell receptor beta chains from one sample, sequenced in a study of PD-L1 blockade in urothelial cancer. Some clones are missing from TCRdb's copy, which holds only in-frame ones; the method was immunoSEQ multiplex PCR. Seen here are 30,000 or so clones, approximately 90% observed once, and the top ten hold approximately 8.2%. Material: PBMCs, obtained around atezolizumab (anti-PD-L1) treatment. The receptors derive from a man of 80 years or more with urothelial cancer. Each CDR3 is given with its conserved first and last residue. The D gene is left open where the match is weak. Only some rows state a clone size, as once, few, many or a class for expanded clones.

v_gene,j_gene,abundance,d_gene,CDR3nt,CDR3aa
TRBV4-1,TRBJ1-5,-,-,TGCGCCAGCAGCCAAGGCAATTGGGAGAATCAGCCCCAGCATTTT,CASSQGNWENQPQHF
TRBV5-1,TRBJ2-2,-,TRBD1,TGCGCCAGCAGCTTGGACGCACAGGGGGTCGCCGGGGAGCTGTTTTTT,CASSLDAQGVAGELFF
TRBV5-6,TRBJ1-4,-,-,TGTGCCAGCAGCCGCAGGGCAACTAATGAAAAACTGTTTTTT,CASSRRATNEKLFF
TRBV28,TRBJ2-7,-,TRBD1,TGTGCCAGCAGTCCCCAGGACAGGGTTATTCAGGGCGAGCAGTACTTC,CASSPQDRVIQGEQYF
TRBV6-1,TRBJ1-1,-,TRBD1,TGTGCCAGCAGTGAAAGCCGGGACAGGGCAAACACTGAAGCTTTCTTT,CASSESRDRANTEAFF
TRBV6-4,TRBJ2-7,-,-,TGTGCCAGCAGGGATCCACCGCAGGGCGCAGAACAGCAGTACTTC,CASRDPPQGAEQQYF
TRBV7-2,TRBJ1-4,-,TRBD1,TGTGCCAGCAGCTTAGCTGCAGGGGGCGTTGAAAAACTGTTTTTT,CASSLAAGGVEKLFF
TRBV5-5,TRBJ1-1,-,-,TGTGCCAGCAGCTTGGCGGGGGGTTCCACTGAAGCTTTCTTT,CASSLAGGSTEAFF
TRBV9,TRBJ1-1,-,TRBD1,TGTGCCAGCAGCGCCGGGACAGGGGGCGGTCGAACTGAAGCTTTCTTT,CASSAGTGGGRTEAFF
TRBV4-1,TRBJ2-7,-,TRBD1,TGCGCCAGCAGCCTCCGGACAGGCTCCTACGAGCAGTACTTC,CASSLRTGSYEQYF
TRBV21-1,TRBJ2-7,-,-,TGTGCCCGCCTACTGGACCGACTAGCGGGGAGCCTGTACGAGCAGTACTTC,CARLLDRLAGSLYEQYF
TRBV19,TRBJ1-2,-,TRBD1,TGTGCCAGTAGTAGCGCAGGGGGCTATGGCTACACCTTC,CASSSAGGYGYTF
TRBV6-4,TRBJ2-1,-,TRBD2,TGTGCCAGCAGTGACATACATACAAAGCGGGAGGGCCGCCCCTACAATGAGCAGTTCTTC,CASSDIHTKREGRPYNEQFF
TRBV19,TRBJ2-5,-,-,TGTGCCAGTAGTAACACCGGGAGTGTCCGAGAGACCCAGTACTTC,CASSNTGSVRETQYF
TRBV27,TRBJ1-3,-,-,TGTGCCAGCAGTTTATCAGGGGGGGCAGACTCTGGAAACACCATATATTTT,CASSLSGGADSGNTIYF
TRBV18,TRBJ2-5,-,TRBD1,TGTGCCAGCTCAGTGACAGGGTCAGAGACCCAGTACTTC,CASSVTGSETQYF
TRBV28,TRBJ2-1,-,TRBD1,TGTGCCAGCAGCCGACAGGGGCGCAATGAGCAGTTCTTC,CASSRQGRNEQFF
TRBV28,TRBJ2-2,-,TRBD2,TGTGCCAGCAGGCTACTAGCGGGAGGCAAAACCGGGGAGCTGTTTTTT,CASRLLAGGKTGELFF
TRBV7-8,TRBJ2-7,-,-,TGTGCCAGCAGTCCAAGGGGCGCACAGGGTAGCTCCTACGAGCAGTACTTC,CASSPRGAQGSSYEQYF
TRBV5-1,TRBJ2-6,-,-,TGCGCCAGCAGCTTTAGCTCTGGGGCCAACGTCCTGACTTTC,CASSFSSGANVLTF
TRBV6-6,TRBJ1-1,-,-,TGTGCCAGCAGTTACTCAGCGGGGTACGACACTGAAGCTTTCTTT,CASSYSAGYDTEAFF
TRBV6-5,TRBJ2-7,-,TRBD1,TGTGCCAGCAGTTACGCGTCCGGGACAGGGTTAAGCGAGCAGTACTTC,CASSYASGTGLSEQYF
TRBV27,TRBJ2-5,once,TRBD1,TGTGCCAGCAGCTCCGGGACAGGGGGCCAAGAGACCCAGTACTTC,CASSSGTGGQETQYF
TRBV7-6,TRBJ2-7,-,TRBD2,TGTGCCAGCAGCTCTTTTAGCGGGTACGAGCAGTACTTC,CASSSFSGYEQYF
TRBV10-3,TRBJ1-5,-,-,TGTGCCATCAGTGACAGTTATCAGCCCCAGCATTTT,CAISDSYQPQHF
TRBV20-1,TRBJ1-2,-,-,TGCAGTGCTAAACAGGGCTATGGCTACACCTTC,CSAKQGYGYTF
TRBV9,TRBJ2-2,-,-,TGTGCCAGCAGCGTAGTTTCCGTCGGGGAGCTGTTTTTT,CASSVVSVGELFF
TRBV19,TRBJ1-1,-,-,TGTGCCAGTAGTATAGATTCTGGGACGGGACAGAACACTGAAGCTTTCTTT,CASSIDSGTGQNTEAFF
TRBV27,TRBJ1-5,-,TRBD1,TGTGCCAGCAGTCCTACAGGGGCTACTAGCAATCAGCCCCAGCATTTT,CASSPTGATSNQPQHF